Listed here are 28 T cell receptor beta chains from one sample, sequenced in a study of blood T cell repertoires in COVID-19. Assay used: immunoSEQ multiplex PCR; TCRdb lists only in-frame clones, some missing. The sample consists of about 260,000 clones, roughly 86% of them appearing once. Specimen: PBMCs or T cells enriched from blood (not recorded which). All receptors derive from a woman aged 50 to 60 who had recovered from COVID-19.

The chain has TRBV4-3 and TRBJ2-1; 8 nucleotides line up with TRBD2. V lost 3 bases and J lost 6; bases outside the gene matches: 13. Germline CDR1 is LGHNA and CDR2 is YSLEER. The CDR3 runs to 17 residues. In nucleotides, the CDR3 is TGCGCCAGCAGCCAGCTACTCGGGGGGGCGTGGGGCAATGAGCAGTTCTTC. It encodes CASSQLLGGAWGNEQFF.

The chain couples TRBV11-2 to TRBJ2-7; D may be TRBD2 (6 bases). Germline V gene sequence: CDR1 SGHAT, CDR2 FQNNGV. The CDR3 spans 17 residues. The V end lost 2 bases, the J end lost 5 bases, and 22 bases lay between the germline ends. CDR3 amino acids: CASSLSVGGTRPDEQYF. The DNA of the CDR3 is TGTGCCAGCAGCTTATCGGTCGGGGGAACCCGCCCCGACGAGCAGTACTTC.

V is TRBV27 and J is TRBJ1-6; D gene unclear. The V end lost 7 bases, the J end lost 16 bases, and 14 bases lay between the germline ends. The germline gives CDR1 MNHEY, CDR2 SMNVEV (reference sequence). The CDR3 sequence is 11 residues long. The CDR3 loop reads CASMEGDQLHF. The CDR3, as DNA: TGTGCCAGCATGGAGGGCGATCAGCTCCACTTT.

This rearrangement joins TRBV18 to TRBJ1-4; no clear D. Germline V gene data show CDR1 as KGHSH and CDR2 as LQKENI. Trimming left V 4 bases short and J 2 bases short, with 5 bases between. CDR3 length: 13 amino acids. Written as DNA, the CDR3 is TGTGCCAGCTCACGTCAGACTAATGAAAAACTGTTTTTT. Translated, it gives CASSRQTNEKLFF.

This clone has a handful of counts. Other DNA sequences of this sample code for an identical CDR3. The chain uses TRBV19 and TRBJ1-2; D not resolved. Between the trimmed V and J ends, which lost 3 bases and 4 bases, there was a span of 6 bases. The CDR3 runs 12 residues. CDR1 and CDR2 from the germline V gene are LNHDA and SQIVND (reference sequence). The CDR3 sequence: CASSILSYGYTF. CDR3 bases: TGTGCCAGTAGTATCCTCTCCTATGGCTACACCTTC.

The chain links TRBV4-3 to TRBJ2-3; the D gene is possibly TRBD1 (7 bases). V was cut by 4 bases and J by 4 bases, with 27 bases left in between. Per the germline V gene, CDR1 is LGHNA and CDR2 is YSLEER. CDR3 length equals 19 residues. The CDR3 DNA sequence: TGCGCCAGCAGCCCAGGGGGGACCGAGACAGGACAAATCGCAGATACGCAGTATTTT. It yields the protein CASSPGGTETGQIADTQYF.

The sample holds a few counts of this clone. The CDR3 region is CASSDWGTGALVNTEAFF. The CDR3 region has the DNA TGTGCCAGCAGCGATTGGGGGACAGGGGCCTTGGTGAACACTGAAGCTTTCTTT. V usage is TRBV16 and J usage is TRBJ1-1; 10 nucleotides match TRBD1. The CDR3 is made up of 18 amino acids. The germline CDR1 and CDR2 sequences are KGHSY and FQNENV. The trim removed 5 bases at V and 0 bases at J, leaving 12 bases unmatched.

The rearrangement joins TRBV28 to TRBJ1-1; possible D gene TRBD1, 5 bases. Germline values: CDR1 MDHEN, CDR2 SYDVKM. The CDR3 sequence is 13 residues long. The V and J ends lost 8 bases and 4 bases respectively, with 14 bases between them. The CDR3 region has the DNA TGTGCCAGCGGGTCAGGGTGGGTCACTGAAGCTTTCTTT. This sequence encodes CASGSGWVTEAFF.

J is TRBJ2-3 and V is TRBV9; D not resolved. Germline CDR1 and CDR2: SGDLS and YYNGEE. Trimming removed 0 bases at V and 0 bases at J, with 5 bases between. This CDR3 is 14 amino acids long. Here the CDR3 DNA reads TGTGCCAGCAGCGTAGGGCGGAGCACAGATACGCAGTATTTT. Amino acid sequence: CASSVGRSTDTQYF.

CDR3: CASTPGLGAGNNEQFF. The CDR3 DNA follows: TGTGCCAGCACTCCCGGGTTGGGGGCTGGGAACAATGAGCAGTTCTTC. This chain connects TRBV7-9 to TRBJ2-1; D might be TRBD1 (6 bases). The CDR3 totals 16 residues. Trimming cost V 7 bases and J 5 bases, with 21 bases left between them. Looked up from germline, CDR1 is SEHNR and CDR2 is FQNEAQ (reference sequence).

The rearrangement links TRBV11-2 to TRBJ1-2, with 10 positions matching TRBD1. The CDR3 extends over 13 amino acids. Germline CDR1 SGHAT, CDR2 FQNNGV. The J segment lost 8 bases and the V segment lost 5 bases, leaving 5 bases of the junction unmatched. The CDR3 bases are TGTGCCAGCAGCCCGGGACAGGGGCTGGGCTACACCTTC. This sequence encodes CASSPGQGLGYTF.

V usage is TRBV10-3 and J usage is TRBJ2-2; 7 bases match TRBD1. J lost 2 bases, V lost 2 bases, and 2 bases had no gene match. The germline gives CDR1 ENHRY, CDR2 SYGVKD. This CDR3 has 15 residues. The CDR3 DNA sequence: TGTGCCATCAGTGAGGGGACAGCCAACACCGGGGAGCTGTTTTTT. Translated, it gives CAISEGTANTGELFF.

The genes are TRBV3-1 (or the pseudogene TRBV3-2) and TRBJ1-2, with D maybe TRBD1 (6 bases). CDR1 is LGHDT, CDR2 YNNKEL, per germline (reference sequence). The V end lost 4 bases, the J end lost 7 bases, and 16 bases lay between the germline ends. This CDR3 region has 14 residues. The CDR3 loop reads CASSRGQPLGGYTF. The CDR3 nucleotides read TGTGCCAGCAGCCGAGGACAGCCTTTAGGTGGCTACACCTTC.

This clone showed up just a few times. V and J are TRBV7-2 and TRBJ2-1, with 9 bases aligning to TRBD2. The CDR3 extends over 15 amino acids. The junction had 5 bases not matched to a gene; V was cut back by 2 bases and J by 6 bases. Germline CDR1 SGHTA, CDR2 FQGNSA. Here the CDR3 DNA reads TGTGCCAGCAGCTTAAGGGGGGGACTAGCCAATGAGCAGTTCTTC. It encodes CASSLRGGLANEQFF.

CDR3 sequence: CASSTPGDRGTDTQYF. DNA of the CDR3: TGTGCCAGCAGCACCCCCGGCGACAGGGGCACAGATACGCAGTATTTT. The gene calls are TRBV21-1 and TRBJ2-3; the listed D gene, TRBD1, was not tested against the DNA. TRBV21-1 is termed a pseudogene. This CDR3 is built from 16 residues.

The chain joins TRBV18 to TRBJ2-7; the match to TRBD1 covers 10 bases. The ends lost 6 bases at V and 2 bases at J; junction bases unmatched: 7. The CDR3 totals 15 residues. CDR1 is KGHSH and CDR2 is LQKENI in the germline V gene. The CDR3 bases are TGTGCCAGCTCTTCTGGACAGGGGGTTCCCTACGAGCAGTACTTC. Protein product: CASSSGQGVPYEQYF.

In DNA form, the CDR3 reads TGTGCCAGCAGCTTAGACGGGACTAAATACAATGAGCAGTTCTTC. This sequence encodes CASSLDGTKYNEQFF. The chain joins TRBV11-2 to TRBJ2-1; 7 nucleotides line up with TRBD2. Germline assignment: CDR1 SGHAT and CDR2 FQNNGV. The ends lost 0 bases at V and 4 bases at J; junction bases unmatched: 3. This CDR3 contains 15 residues.

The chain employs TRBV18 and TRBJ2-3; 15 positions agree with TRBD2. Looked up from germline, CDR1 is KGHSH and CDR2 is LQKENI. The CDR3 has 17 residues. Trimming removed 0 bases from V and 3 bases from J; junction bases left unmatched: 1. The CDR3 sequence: CASSPPGLAGGTDTQYF. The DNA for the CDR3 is TGTGCCAGCTCACCACCGGGACTAGCGGGGGGAACAGATACGCAGTATTTT.

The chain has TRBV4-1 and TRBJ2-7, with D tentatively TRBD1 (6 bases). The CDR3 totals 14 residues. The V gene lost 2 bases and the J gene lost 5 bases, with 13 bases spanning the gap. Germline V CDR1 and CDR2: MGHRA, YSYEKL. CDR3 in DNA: TGCGCCAGCAGCCAAAGGGCCGCAGGGGACGAGCAGTACTTC. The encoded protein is CASSQRAAGDEQYF.

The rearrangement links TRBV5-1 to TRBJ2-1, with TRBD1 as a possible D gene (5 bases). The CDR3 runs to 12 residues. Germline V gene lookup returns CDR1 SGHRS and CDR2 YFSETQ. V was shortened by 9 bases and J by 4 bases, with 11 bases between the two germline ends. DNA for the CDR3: TGCGCCATTCCAGACAGATACAATGAGCAGTTCTTC. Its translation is CAIPDRYNEQFF.

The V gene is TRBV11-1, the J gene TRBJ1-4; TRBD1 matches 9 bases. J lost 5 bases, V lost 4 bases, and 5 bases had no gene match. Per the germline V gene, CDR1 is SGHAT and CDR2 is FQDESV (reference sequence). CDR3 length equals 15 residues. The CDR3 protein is CASSYRQGENEKLFF. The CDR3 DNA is TGTGCCAGCAGCTACCGACAGGGGGAAAATGAAAAACTGTTTTTT.

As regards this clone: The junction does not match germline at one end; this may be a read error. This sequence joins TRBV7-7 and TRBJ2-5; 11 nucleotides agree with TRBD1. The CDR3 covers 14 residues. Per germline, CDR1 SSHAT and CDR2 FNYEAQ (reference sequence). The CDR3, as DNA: TGTGCTAGCAGCCTCGGGACAGGGGGGGAGACCCAGTACTTC. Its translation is CASSLGTGGETQYF.

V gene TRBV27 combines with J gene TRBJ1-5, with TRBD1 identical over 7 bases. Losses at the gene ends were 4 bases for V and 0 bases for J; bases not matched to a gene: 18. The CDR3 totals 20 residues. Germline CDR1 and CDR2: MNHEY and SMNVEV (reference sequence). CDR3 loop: CASSSFWVTGPGNSNQPQHF. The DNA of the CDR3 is TGTGCCAGCAGTTCCTTTTGGGTGACAGGGCCGGGCAATAGCAATCAGCCCCAGCATTTT.

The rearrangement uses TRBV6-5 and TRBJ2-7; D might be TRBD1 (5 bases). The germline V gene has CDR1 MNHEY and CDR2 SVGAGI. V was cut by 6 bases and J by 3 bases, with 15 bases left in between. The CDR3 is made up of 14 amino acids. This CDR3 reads CASRDRQSGYEQYF. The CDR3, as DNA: TGTGCCAGCAGAGATCGACAGTCTGGCTACGAGCAGTACTTC.

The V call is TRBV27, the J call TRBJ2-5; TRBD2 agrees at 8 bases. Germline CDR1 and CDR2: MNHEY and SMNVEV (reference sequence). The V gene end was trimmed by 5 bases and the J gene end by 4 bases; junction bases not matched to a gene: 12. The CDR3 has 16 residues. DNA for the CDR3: TGTGCCAGCAGTCCCATTCTAGCGGGTGGGCTAGAGACCCAGTACTTC. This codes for CASSPILAGGLETQYF.

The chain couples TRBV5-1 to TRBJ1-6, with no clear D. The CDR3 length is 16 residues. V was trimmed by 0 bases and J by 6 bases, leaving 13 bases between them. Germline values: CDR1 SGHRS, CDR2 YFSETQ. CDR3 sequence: CASSLDSSGSNSPLHF. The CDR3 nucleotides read TGCGCCAGCAGCTTGGACTCATCAGGCTCTAATTCACCCCTCCACTTT.

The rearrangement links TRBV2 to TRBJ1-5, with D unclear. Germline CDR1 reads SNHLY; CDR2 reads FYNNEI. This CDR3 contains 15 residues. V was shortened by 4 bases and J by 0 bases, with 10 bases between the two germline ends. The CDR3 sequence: CASSGISHSNQPQHF. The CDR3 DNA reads TGTGCCAGCAGTGGAATTTCACATAGCAATCAGCCCCAGCATTTT.

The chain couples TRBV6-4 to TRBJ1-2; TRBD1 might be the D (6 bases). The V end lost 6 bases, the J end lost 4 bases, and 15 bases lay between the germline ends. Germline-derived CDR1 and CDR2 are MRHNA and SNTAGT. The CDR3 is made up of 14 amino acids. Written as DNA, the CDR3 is TGTGCCAGCAGGGTACAGGGTAAGGGCTATGGCTACACCTTC. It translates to CASRVQGKGYGYTF.